The 21 T cell receptor beta chains in this list originate from one sample, sequenced in a study of T cell changes during pregnancy in multiple sclerosis. Repertoires were generated with immunoSEQ multiplex PCR, while TCRdb's copy carries only in-frame clones and drops some. Of tens of thousands of clones in the sample, around 93% are singletons; the top ten hold about 0.6%. The sequenced sample was CD4+ T cells from peripheral blood mononuclear cells, obtained after pregnancy. The source of these receptors is a female donor with multiple sclerosis, enrolled in a pregnancy study.

This rearrangement joins TRBV5-4 to TRBJ1-1; 10 bases align to TRBD1. CDR1 and CDR2 (germline): SGHNT, YYREEE (reference sequence). The ends lost 3 bases at V and 1 base at J; junction bases unmatched: 3. The CDR3 is 15 amino acids. The chain's CDR3 is CASSWRTGGNTEAFF. CDR3 nucleotide sequence: TGTGCCAGCAGCTGGAGGACAGGGGGGAACACTGAAGCTTTCTTT.

The V and J genes are TRBV27 and TRBJ2-1; 12 bases map to TRBD2. V lost 2 bases to trimming and J lost 7 bases; unmatched junction nucleotides: 6. The CDR3 extends over 16 amino acids. CDR1 and CDR2 from the germline V gene are MNHEY and SMNVEV (reference sequence). The CDR3 DNA reads as TGTGCCAGCAGTTTAGTATCTAGCGGGGGGGGTAATGAGCAGTTCTTC. Translation: CASSLVSSGGGNEQFF.

The genes are TRBV10-3 and TRBJ1-2; TRBD1 might be the D (6 bases). This CDR3 is built from 16 residues. Trimming took off 3 bases at V and 8 bases at J, with 22 bases between the two ends. Germline V CDR1 and CDR2: ENHRY, SYGVKD. CDR3: CAISERGSTLAGGYTF. The CDR3 region has the DNA TGTGCCATCAGTGAAAGGGGGTCTACCTTGGCCGGGGGCTACACCTTC.

The CDR3 loop is CASSLKPGQPHTGANVLTF. CDR3 nucleotides: TGTGCCAGCAGTTTAAAACCGGGACAACCGCATACCGGGGCCAACGTCCTGACTTTC. The rearrangement links TRBV27 to TRBJ2-6, with D tentatively TRBD1 (6 bases). CDR1 and CDR2 from the germline V gene are MNHEY and SMNVEV (reference sequence). This CDR3 contains 19 residues. Deletions cut 2 bases from V and 4 bases from J, with 21 bases between.

The chain recombines TRBV6-6 with TRBJ1-2, with 10 bases identical to TRBD1. V was pared by 5 bases and J by 4 bases, with 1 base of the junction left unmatched. Germline CDR1 reads MNHNY; CDR2 reads SVGAGI (reference sequence). CDR3 length equals 13 residues. For the CDR3, the DNA is TGTGCCAGCAGTCGGACAGGGGGCTATGGCTACACCTTC. This gives the protein CASSRTGGYGYTF.

The rearrangement uses TRBV7-9 and TRBJ2-1; D is possibly TRBD2 (7 bases). V was clipped by 3 bases and J by 9 bases, with 27 bases between them. The CDR3 is 18 amino acids. CDR1 is SEHNR and CDR2 is FQNEAQ in the germline V gene (reference sequence). The CDR3 protein is CASSLGSSVGGPVSEQFF. The CDR3, as DNA: TGTGCCAGCAGCTTGGGCTCCAGCGTGGGGGGGCCAGTTAGTGAGCAGTTCTTC.

The rearrangement joins TRBV5-1 to TRBJ1-1; D uncertain. The CDR3 has 11 residues. The V and J ends lost 4 bases and 10 bases respectively, with 11 bases between them. Germline V gene sequence: CDR1 SGHRS, CDR2 YFSETQ. CDR3 sequence reads: CASSGGVAAFF. The CDR3 DNA is TGCGCCAGCAGCGGAGGTGTAGCAGCTTTCTTT. The whole variable domain, filled in from reference TRBV5-1 and TRBJ1-1, reads KAGVTQTPRYLIKTRGQQVTLSCSPISGHRSVSWYQQTPGQGLQFLFEYFSETQRNKGNFPGRFSGRQFSNSRSEMNVSTLELGDSALYLCASSGGVAAFFGQGTRLTVV.

The chain combines TRBV6-5 with TRBJ1-2; 9 bases agree with TRBD1. Unmatched junction bases numbered 13, after V lost 6 bases and J lost 8 bases. Germline values: CDR1 MNHEY, CDR2 SVGAGI. The CDR3 runs 15 residues. For the CDR3, the DNA is TGTGCCAGCAGAGTCATAGGACAGGGGTACGGAGGCTACACCTTC. This codes for CASRVIGQGYGGYTF.

This clone has just one count. The chain recombines TRBV29-1 with TRBJ2-2; tentative D call: TRBD2 (5 bases). The germline V and J ends were trimmed by 3 bases and 5 bases, with 13 bases remaining between them. The CDR3 has 14 residues. Germline loops: CDR1 SQVTM, CDR2 ANQGSEA. CDR3 in amino acids: CSVDIRPGTGELFF. CDR3 nucleotides: TGCAGCGTTGATATCCGCCCGGGGACCGGGGAGCTGTTTTTT.

The J gene is TRBJ1-3, the V gene TRBV7-6; D unresolved. V was trimmed by 9 bases and J by 4 bases, leaving 10 bases between them. Looked up from germline, CDR1 is SGHVS and CDR2 is FNYEAQ. The CDR3 sequence is 12 residues long. The CDR3 here is CARNTPGNTIYF. CDR3 in DNA: TGTGCCAGAAACACCCCCGGAAACACCATATATTTT.

The chain employs TRBV19 and TRBJ2-7, with 8 positions matching TRBD2. Looked up from germline, CDR1 is LNHDA and CDR2 is SQIVND (reference sequence). The trim removed 7 bases at V and 1 base at J, leaving 6 bases unmatched. This CDR3 has 14 residues. In DNA form, the CDR3 reads TGTGCCAGTAATCCGGGACTAGGTTCCTACGAGCAGTACTTC. Protein product: CASNPGLGSYEQYF.

This chain links TRBV6-1 with TRBJ2-1; 9 bases match TRBD2. The CDR3 is made up of 15 amino acids. The V gene's germline CDR1 is MNHNS and CDR2 SASEGT. V trimming: 6 bases; J trimming: 5 bases; junction bases outside the gene matches: 8. CDR3 residues: CASRRGGTSHNEQFF. DNA for the CDR3: TGTGCCAGCAGGCGGGGGGGGACTAGCCACAATGAGCAGTTCTTC.

This chain connects TRBV29-1 to TRBJ2-1; tentative D call: TRBD2 (5 bases). The CDR3 is 12 residues long. Germline-derived CDR1 and CDR2 are SQVTM and ANQGSEA. The V end lost 0 bases, the J end lost 15 bases, and 15 bases lay between the germline ends. CDR3: CSVEDVGEGRFF. The CDR3, as DNA: TGCAGCGTTGAAGATGTTGGAGAAGGGAGGTTCTTC.

The chain is built from TRBV7-9 and TRBJ1-4, with D possibly matching TRBD1 (6 bases). V was pared by 8 bases and J by 0 bases, with 16 bases between. This CDR3 has 16 amino acids. Germline CDR1 and CDR2: SEHNR and FQNEAQ (reference sequence). This CDR3 reads CASGQGTLATNEKLFF. The CDR3 DNA follows: TGTGCCAGCGGGCAGGGGACCCTTGCAACTAATGAAAAACTGTTTTTT.

A word on this clone: This specimen includes other DNA sequences encoding the same CDR3. The chain carries TRBV9 and TRBJ2-1; 12 bases agree with TRBD2. This CDR3 is built from 15 residues. J was trimmed by 6 bases and V by 3 bases; bases with no gene match: 4. Germline CDR1 reads SGDLS; CDR2 reads YYNGEE. In DNA form, the CDR3 reads TGTGCCAGCAGCGACCTAGCGGGGGGGCGCAATGAGCAGTTCTTC. It specifies CASSDLAGGRNEQFF.

The genes are TRBV6-5 and TRBJ1-1; 7 nucleotides align to TRBD1. CDR3 length equals 14 residues. J gave up 0 bases and V 9 bases, and 7 bases lay outside the gene matches. Germline V gives CDR1 MNHEY, CDR2 SVGAGI. This chain's CDR3 is CASNFRGVNTEAFF. The CDR3 coding sequence is TGTGCCAGTAACTTCAGGGGGGTGAACACTGAAGCTTTCTTT.

The gene calls are TRBV7-9 and TRBJ2-7; TRBD2 agrees at 8 bases. The CDR3 totals 15 residues. V shed 5 bases and J 0 bases; nucleotides not matched to a gene: 6. Germline values: CDR1 SEHNR, CDR2 FQNEAQ (reference sequence). The CDR3: CASSTHGGASYEQYF. CDR3 DNA sequence: TGTGCCAGCAGCACGCACGGGGGGGCCTCCTACGAGCAGTACTTC.

This clone was counted many times. The chain carries TRBV13 and TRBJ2-1; D is undetermined. Germline V gives CDR1 PRHDT, CDR2 FYEKMQ (reference sequence). V was clipped by 4 bases and J by 7 bases, with 17 bases between them. This CDR3 is built from 15 residues. The CDR3 here is CASSSRSSPRNEQFF. For the CDR3, the DNA is TGTGCCAGCAGCTCACGGTCCAGCCCCAGGAATGAGCAGTTCTTC.

The gene calls are TRBV4-1 and TRBJ2-5, with TRBD2 matching 9 bases. With 0 bases clipped from V and 2 bases from J, the junction kept 4 bases outside the gene matches. CDR1 is MGHRA and CDR2 is YSYEKL in the germline V gene. CDR3 size: 16 residues. As DNA, the CDR3 is TGCGCCAGCAGCCAAGAAGGAGCGGGGGGTCAAGAGACCCAGTACTTC. It yields the protein CASSQEGAGGQETQYF.

The chain joins TRBV9 to TRBJ2-7, with 7 bases fitting TRBD2. With 0 bases clipped from V and 2 bases from J, the junction kept 5 bases outside the gene matches. CDR1 is SGDLS, CDR2 YYNGEE, per germline. The CDR3 sequence is 15 residues long. The CDR3 DNA reads as TGTGCCAGCAGCGTAGAAGCGGGGCTAACCTACGAGCAGTACTTC. Its protein is CASSVEAGLTYEQYF.

This chain links TRBV12-5 with TRBJ1-1; D gene ambiguous. The CDR3 contains 12 residues. Trimming removed 6 bases at V and 4 bases at J, with 9 bases between. Per the germline V gene, CDR1 is LGHNT and CDR2 is FRNRAP. The CDR3 DNA reads TGTGCTAGTGGCCCCGGCGGCACTGAAGCTTTCTTT. Encoded protein: CASGPGGTEAFF.